This T cell receptor beta chain was captured in a study of technical replicates of blood from several donors. Sequenced by immunoSEQ multiplex PCR; TCRdb stores in-frame clones only, minus some. This table holds about 53,000 clones, approximately 86% found once. CDR1 LNHDA and CDR2 SQIVND come from the germline V gene (reference sequence). V shed 3 bases, J shed 1 base, and the junction held 1 base outside the gene matches. This CDR3 is 15 amino acids long. This TCR derives from a human donor in good health. Some clones in this sample may be carry-over from other donors' samples. The chain links TRBV19 to TRBJ1-5; 9 positions match TRBD1. Sequencing was performed on PBMCs. The CDR3 is CASSIGTGSNQPQHF. The CDR3 region has the DNA TGTGCCAGTAGTATTGGGACAGGGAGCAATCAGCCCCAGCATTTT.